This TCR beta chain stems from a study of blood T cell repertoires in COVID-19. About the study: The origin of the acute and convalescent COVID-19 samples was the United States, Italy and Spain.

The CDR3 loop spans 16 amino acids. Per the germline V gene, CDR1 is SGDLS and CDR2 is YYNGEE. V gave up 4 bases and J gave up 1 base; unmatched junction bases: 6. In the original workflow: Amplified reference gene primers provided the basis for estimating nucleated cell counts. Using immunoSEQ multiplex PCR, the repertoire was profiled, and TCRdb retains in-frame clones only, with some absent. Clone size and V and J calls were adopted from that table, with D and trimming inferred from the DNA. The table has about 130,000 clones, 70% to 85% seen once. The receptor's source is a woman aged 45-65 years with acute or convalescent COVID-19. The rearrangement uses TRBV9 and TRBJ2-2, with 8 bases aligning to TRBD1. What was sequenced was peripheral blood. CDR3 DNA sequence: TGTGCCAGCAGCCCCCGGGACAGGAAGAACACCGGGGAGCTGTTTTTT. This gives the protein CASSPRDRKNTGELFF.